A selection of T cell receptor beta chains follows, all from one sample in a study of shared clonotypes between healthy human individuals. Sequenced by immunoSEQ multiplex PCR; TCRdb stores in-frame clones only, minus some. This table has approximately 1.4 million clones, 98% appearing once. Source material: naive CD4+ T cells sorted from blood. All receptors come from a young man in good health. CDR3s leave out the opening cysteine and the closing phenylalanine or tryptophan. Some rows have no size entry. The others give once, few or many, or a class for an expanded clone.

J gene: TRBJ2-1; V gene: TRBV6-5; clone size: -; CDR3 protein: ASAVDGYYNEQF
J gene: TRBJ2-3; V gene: TRBV4-3; clone size: -; CDR3 protein: ASSQGLTDTQY
J gene: TRBJ2-2; V gene: TRBV7-9; clone size: -; CDR3 protein: ASSFATGELF
J gene: TRBJ2-1; V gene: TRBV10-3; clone size: -; CDR3 protein: AIGRNRGEQF
J gene: TRBJ2-7; V gene: TRBV5-1; clone size: -; CDR3 protein: ASSPQGPSGATYEQY
J gene: TRBJ1-5; V gene: TRBV30; clone size: -; CDR3 protein: AWSVRGRQPQH
J gene: TRBJ1-1; V gene: TRBV28; clone size: -; CDR3 protein: ASRYGQGGLNTEAF
J gene: TRBJ1-5; V gene: TRBV6-5; clone size: -; CDR3 protein: ASSWGVAQPQH
J gene: TRBJ2-7; V gene: TRBV2; clone size: -; CDR3 protein: ASSELIAGASYEQY
J gene: TRBJ2-1; V gene: TRBV29-1; clone size: -; CDR3 protein: SVEYWDEQF
J gene: TRBJ2-3; V gene: TRBV18; clone size: -; CDR3 protein: ASYTPDTQY
J gene: TRBJ2-7; V gene: TRBV2; clone size: -; CDR3 protein: ASSESSLIGYEQY
J gene: TRBJ2-4; V gene: TRBV5-6; clone size: -; CDR3 protein: ASSLGTSAD
J gene: TRBJ2-7; V gene: TRBV5-4; clone size: once; CDR3 protein: ASSIHRDGGTTRKY
J gene: TRBJ1-1; V gene: TRBV9; clone size: once; CDR3 protein: ASSAGPAENTEAF
J gene: TRBJ2-7; V gene: TRBV5-5; clone size: -; CDR3 protein: ASSLAQLAGVAGEQY
J gene: TRBJ2-2; V gene: TRBV19; clone size: once; CDR3 protein: ASSIPQSSGRGTGELF
J gene: TRBJ1-4; V gene: TRBV6-6; clone size: -; CDR3 protein: ATGDGPGAEKLF
J gene: TRBJ1-5; V gene: TRBV6-6; clone size: -; CDR3 protein: ASRHTDRANQPQH
J gene: TRBJ2-2; V gene: TRBV6-5; clone size: -; CDR3 protein: ASSLSGRYTGELF
J gene: TRBJ2-7; V gene: TRBV19; clone size: -; CDR3 protein: ASNIQRMNSNYEQY
J gene: TRBJ2-7; V gene: TRBV13; clone size: -; CDR3 protein: ASREGRYEQY
J gene: TRBJ2-7; V gene: TRBV29-1; clone size: -; CDR3 protein: SVGRVSTREQY
J gene: TRBJ2-5; V gene: TRBV5-1; clone size: -; CDR3 protein: ASTRLPGHEGLTQY